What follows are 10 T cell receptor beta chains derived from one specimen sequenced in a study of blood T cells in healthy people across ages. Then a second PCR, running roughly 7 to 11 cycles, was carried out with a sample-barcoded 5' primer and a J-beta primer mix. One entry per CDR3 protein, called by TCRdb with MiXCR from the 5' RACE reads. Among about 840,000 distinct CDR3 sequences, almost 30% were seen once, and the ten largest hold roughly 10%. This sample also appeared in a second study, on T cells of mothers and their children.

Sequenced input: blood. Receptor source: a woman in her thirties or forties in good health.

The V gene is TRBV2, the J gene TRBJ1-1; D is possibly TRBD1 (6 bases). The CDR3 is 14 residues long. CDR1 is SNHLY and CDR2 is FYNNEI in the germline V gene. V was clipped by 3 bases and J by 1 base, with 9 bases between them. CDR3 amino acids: CASSDPGENTEAFF. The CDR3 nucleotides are TGTGCCAGCAGTGATCCAGGGGAGAACACTGAAGCTTTCTTT.

The CDR3 sequence: CASSLLAGGGTDTQYF. In DNA, the CDR3 is TGTGCCAGCAGCCTCCTAGCGGGGGGGGGCACAGATACGCAGTATTTT. The rearrangement uses TRBV7-6 and TRBJ2-3, with 12 bases aligning to TRBD2. The CDR3 is 16 residues long. J was trimmed by 1 base and V by 5 bases; bases with no gene match: 4. CDR1 is SGHVS and CDR2 is FNYEAQ in the germline V gene.

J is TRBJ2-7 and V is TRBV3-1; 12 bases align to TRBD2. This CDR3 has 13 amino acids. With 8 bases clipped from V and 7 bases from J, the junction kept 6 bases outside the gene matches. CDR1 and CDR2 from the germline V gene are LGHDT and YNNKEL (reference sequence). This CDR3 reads CASGLGLAGEQYF. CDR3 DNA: TGTGCCAGCGGCCTAGGACTAGCGGGGGAGCAGTACTTC.

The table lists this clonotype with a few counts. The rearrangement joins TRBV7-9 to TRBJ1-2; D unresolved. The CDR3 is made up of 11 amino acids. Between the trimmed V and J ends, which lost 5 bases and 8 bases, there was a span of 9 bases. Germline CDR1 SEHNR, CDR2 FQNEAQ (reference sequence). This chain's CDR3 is CASSRTGGYTF. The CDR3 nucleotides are TGTGCCAGCAGCCGAACGGGCGGCTACACCTTC.

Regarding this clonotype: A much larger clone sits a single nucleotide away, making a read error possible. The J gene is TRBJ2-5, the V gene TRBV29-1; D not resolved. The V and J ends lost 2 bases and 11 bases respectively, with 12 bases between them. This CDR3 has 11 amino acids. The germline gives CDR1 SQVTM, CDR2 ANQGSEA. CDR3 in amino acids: CSVERRNEQYF. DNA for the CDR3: TGCAGCGTTGAACGGCGGAATGAGCAGTACTTC.

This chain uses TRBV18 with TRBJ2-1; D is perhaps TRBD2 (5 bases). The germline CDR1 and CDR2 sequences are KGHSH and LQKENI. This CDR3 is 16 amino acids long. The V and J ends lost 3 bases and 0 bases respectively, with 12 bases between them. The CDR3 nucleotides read TGTGCCAGCTCACCCGGGGTTGGGAGCTCCTACAATGAGCAGTTCTTC. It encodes CASSPGVGSSYNEQFF.

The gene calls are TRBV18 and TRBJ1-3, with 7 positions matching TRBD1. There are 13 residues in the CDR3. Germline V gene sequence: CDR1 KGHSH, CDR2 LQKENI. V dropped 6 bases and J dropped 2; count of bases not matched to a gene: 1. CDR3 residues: CASSGTAGNTIYF. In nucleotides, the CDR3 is TGTGCCAGCTCCGGGACAGCTGGAAACACCATATATTTT.

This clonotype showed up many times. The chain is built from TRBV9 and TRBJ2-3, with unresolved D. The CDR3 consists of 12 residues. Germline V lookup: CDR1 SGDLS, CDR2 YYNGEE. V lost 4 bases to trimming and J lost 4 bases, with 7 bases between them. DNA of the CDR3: TGTGCCAGCAGCCCTATCCCAGATACGCAGTATTTT. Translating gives CASSPIPDTQYF.

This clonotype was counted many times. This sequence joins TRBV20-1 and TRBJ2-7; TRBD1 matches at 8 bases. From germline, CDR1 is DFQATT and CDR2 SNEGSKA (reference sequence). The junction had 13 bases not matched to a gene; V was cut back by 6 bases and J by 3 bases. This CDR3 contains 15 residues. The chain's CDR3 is CSARTGQFPHYEQYF. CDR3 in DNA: TGCAGTGCGCGGACAGGGCAGTTCCCTCACTACGAGCAGTACTTC.

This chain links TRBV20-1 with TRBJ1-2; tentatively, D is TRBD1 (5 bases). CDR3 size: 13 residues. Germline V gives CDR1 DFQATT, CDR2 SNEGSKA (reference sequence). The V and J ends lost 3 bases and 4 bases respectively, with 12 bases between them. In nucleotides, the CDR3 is TGCAGTGCTAGGGCCGACAGCCTCTATGGCTACACCTTC. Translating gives CSARADSLYGYTF.